Listed here are 3 T cell receptor beta chains from one sample, sequenced in a study of long-term antiretroviral therapy in people with HIV. With survey level as its setting, the immunoSEQ assay was v3.0. The table came from immunoSEQ multiplex PCR; TCRdb's copy has only in-frame clones and leaves some out. The sample records 25,000 to 30,000 clones, around nine tenths being singletons. The source material was unsorted PBMCs, sampled 0.5 years after starting antiretroviral therapy. The receptors shown here come from a woman between 18 and 29 years old with HIV.

The chain is built from TRBV9 and TRBJ1-5; TRBD1 matches at 7 bases. Germline V CDR1 and CDR2: SGDLS, YYNGEE. V lost 0 bases and J lost 1; bases outside the gene matches: 1. The CDR3 contains 15 residues. In nucleotides, the CDR3 is TGTGCCAGCAGCGTAGCAGGGGGGAGCAATCAGCCCCAGCATTTT. Its translation: CASSVAGGSNQPQHF.

This clone was recorded a few times. J is TRBJ2-7 and V is TRBV19; TRBD1 agrees at 10 bases. The germline CDR1 and CDR2 sequences are LNHDA and SQIVND (reference sequence). The ends lost 5 bases at V and 6 bases at J; junction bases unmatched: 4. The CDR3 is 13 residues long. CDR3 nucleotide sequence: TGTGCCAGTAGTCTGGGACAGGGGACCGAGCAGTACTTC. It specifies CASSLGQGTEQYF.

This chain uses TRBV7-3 with TRBJ1-1, with D unclear. This CDR3 spans 16 amino acids. V gave up 0 bases and J gave up 2 bases, with 13 bases separating them. CDR1 and CDR2 from the germline V gene are SGHTA and FQGTGA. The CDR3 protein is CASSLTVPRENTEAFF. CDR3 coding DNA: TGTGCCAGCAGCTTAACGGTGCCTCGGGAAAACACTGAAGCTTTCTTT.